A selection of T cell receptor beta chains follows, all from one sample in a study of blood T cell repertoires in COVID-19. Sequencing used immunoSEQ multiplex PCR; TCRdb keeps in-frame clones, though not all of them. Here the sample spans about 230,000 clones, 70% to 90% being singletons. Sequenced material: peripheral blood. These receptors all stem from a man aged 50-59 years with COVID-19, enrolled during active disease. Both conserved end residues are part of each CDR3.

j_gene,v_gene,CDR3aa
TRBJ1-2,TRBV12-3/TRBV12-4,CASKETLLYTF
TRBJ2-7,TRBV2,CASSGNYEQYF
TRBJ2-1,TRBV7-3,CASSPQPSSYNEQFF
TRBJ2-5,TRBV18,CASSQRTSQETQYF
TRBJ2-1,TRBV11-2,CASSLQGGLASYNEQFF
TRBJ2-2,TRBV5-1,CASSEGVGTGELFF
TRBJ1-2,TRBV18,CASSPAGQSDGYTF
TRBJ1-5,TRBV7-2,CASSSPGNQPQHF
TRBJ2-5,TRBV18,CASSKGQGQETQYF
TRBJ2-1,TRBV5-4,CASSLGSLGYNEQFF
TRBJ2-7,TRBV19,CASRNRGTYEQYF
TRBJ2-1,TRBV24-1,CATREWTGGQFF
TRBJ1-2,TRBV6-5,CASSSNRGFNYGYTF
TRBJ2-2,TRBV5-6,CASSLPSGRSGELFF
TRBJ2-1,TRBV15,CATSLIPTGVKNEQFF
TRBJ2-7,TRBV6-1,CASSDTGGGYEQYF
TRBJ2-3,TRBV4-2,CASSQELSGGATQNTQYF
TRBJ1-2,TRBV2,CASSVGMGDGYTF
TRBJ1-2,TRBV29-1,CSAPGTRGNYGYTF
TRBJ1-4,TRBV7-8,CASSLRSSTLLSAKLFF
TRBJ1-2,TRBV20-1,CSASQGNYGYTF
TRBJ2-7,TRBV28,CASCSGGKSYEQYF
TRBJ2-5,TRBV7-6,CASSPLHQETQYF
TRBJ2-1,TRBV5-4,CASSSTSSNEQFF
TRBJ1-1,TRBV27,CASSPYTGGLTNTEAFF
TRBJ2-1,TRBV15,CATSRAGTGDNEQFF
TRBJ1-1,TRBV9,CASSPEGRGRAFF
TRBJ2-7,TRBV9,CASSVAIAGDLSSYEQYF
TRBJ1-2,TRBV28,CASSLEVSDYGYTF
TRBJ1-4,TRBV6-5,CASSLQTVSNEKLFF
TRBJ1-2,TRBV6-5,CASTPGQGAGGYTF